The 4 T cell receptor beta chains given below trace back to one sample, sequenced in a study of PD-L1 blockade in urothelial cancer. Stated time point: peripheral blood 6 weeks after treatment start. The assay was immunoSEQ multiplex PCR, and TCRdb's table has in-frame clones only and misses some. The data hold roughly 32,000 clones, with 80% to 90% observed a single time. The sequenced sample was PBMCs, obtained around atezolizumab (anti-PD-L1) treatment. Receptors were obtained from a man older than 75 with urothelial cancer.

V usage is TRBV11-3 and J usage is TRBJ2-2; a possible D gene is TRBD2 (6 bases). Germline values: CDR1 SGHNT, CDR2 YENEEA. V dropped 3 bases and J dropped 3 bases, with 8 bases sitting between them. The CDR3 totals 14 residues. In DNA, the CDR3 is TGTGCCAGCAGCTTCGGGACTTACACCGGGGAGCTGTTTTTT. This gives the protein CASSFGTYTGELFF.

J is TRBJ2-1 and V is TRBV5-1; 10 bases map to TRBD2. Trimming removed 4 bases from V and 14 bases from J; junction bases left unmatched: 12. The CDR3 contains 14 residues. The germline CDR1 and CDR2 sequences are SGHRS and YFSETQ. The CDR3 nucleotides read TGCGCCAGCAGCCCTGGTCGGACTAGCGGACGGGAGTTCTTC. Protein: CASSPGRTSGREFF.

V and J are TRBV7-8 and TRBJ2-7; the match to TRBD2 covers 10 bases. CDR1 is SGHVS, CDR2 FQNEAQ, per germline. This CDR3 has 15 residues. Losses at the gene ends were 4 bases for V and 7 bases for J; bases not matched to a gene: 10. The CDR3 is CASSYSLAGLVEQYF. The CDR3, as DNA: TGTGCCAGCAGCTACTCACTAGCGGGATTGGTTGAGCAGTACTTC.

The CDR3 here is CASSFSGSSYNEQFF. The CDR3, as DNA: TGCGCCAGCAGCTTTAGCGGGAGCTCCTACAATGAGCAGTTCTTC. The rearrangement joins TRBV5-1 to TRBJ2-1; 9 nucleotides line up with TRBD2. The CDR3 length is 15 residues. CDR1 and CDR2 (germline): SGHRS, YFSETQ. Trimming cost V 2 bases and J 0 bases; bases outside gene matches: 0. The full variable domain, rest sourced from reference TRBV5-1 and TRBJ2-1, is KAGVTQTPRYLIKTRGQQVTLSCSPISGHRSVSWYQQTPGQGLQFLFEYFSETQRNKGNFPGRFSGRQFSNSRSEMNVSTLELGDSALYLCASSFSGSSYNEQFFGPGTRLTVL.